This TCR beta chain was sequenced during a study of blood T cell repertoires in COVID-19. Profiled with immunoSEQ multiplex PCR; TCRdb holds only in-frame clones, not every one. This table has roughly 290,000 clones, 80% to 90% appearing once. V was pared by 5 bases and J by 4 bases, with 14 bases between. There are 15 residues in the CDR3. The germline V gene encodes CDR1 SGHVS and CDR2 FQNEAQ. V gene TRBV7-8 combines with J gene TRBJ1-4, with D possibly TRBD1 on 6 matching bases. The TCR originated in a woman aged 45 to 65 who had recovered from COVID-19. The specimen sequenced was peripheral blood. CDR3 sequence reads: CASSPRGGLNEKLFF. CDR3 DNA: TGTGCCAGCAGCCCTAGGGGGGGACTTAATGAAAAACTGTTTTTT.